This passage covers 10 T cell receptor beta chains from one sample sequenced in a study of post-analysis software for immune sequencing data. cDNA libraries of TCR beta carried unique molecular identifiers. TCRdb used MiXCR to reprocess the PCR reads, holding one entry per CDR3 protein. The profile shows under 650,000 distinct CDR3 sequences, 44% of them singletons. Study-wide findings and caveats: Patients carried 5 or 6 TRBV segments more frequently than controls did, and TRBV5-6, TRBV5-1 and TRBV20-1 were among them.

Their specific antigens are unknown. Material for sequencing was blood. Every receptor here comes from a girl aged 5 to 17 with multiple sclerosis.

This sequence joins TRBV7-7 and TRBJ2-3; tentative D call: TRBD1 (6 bases). The ends were cut back, 1 base at V and 0 bases at J, with 11 bases in the middle. The CDR3 covers 16 residues. Germline lookup yields CDR1 SSHAT and CDR2 FNYEAQ (reference sequence). The CDR3 loop reads CASSLGGLTSTDTQYF. DNA of the CDR3: TGTGCCAGCAGCTTAGGGGGGCTTACTAGCACAGATACGCAGTATTTT.

The sample holds a few counts of this clonotype. CDR3 region: CASDGWMNTEAFF. In nucleotides, the CDR3 is TGTGCCAGCGACGGATGGATGAACACTGAAGCTTTCTTT. The V gene is TRBV28, the J gene TRBJ1-1; D not resolved. The CDR3 extends over 13 amino acids. V was pared by 8 bases and J by 0 bases, with 10 bases between. CDR1 MDHEN and CDR2 SYDVKM come from the germline V gene. The full variable domain, its missing parts supplied by reference TRBV28 and TRBJ1-1, is DVKVTQSSRYLVKRTGEKVFLECVQDMDHENMFWYRQDPGLGLRLIYFSYDVKMKEKGDIPEGYSVSREKKERFSLILESASTNQTSMYLCASDGWMNTEAFFGQGTRLTVV.

This clonotype has just one count. The DNA of the CDR3 is TGTGCCAGCATCACTGCCGGGACGCCGAAAGCTTTCTTT. Translating it yields CASITAGTPKAFF. V usage is TRBV12-3 or TRBV12-4 and J usage is TRBJ1-1; possibly TRBD1 for D (5 bases). This CDR3 has 13 residues. Trimming pared 7 bases from V and 9 bases from J, leaving 18 bases between.

This clonotype was seen only a few times. The V call is TRBV20-1, the J call TRBJ2-1, with D possibly being TRBD2 (6 bases). V lost 1 base to trimming and J lost 3 bases, with 10 bases between them. The CDR3 loop spans 14 amino acids. Germline V lookup: CDR1 DFQATT, CDR2 SNEGSKA (reference sequence). Written as DNA, the CDR3 is TGCAGTGCTAGAGTGGCGGGGAACTACAATGAGCAGTTCTTC. Translating it yields CSARVAGNYNEQFF.

This clonotype was seen more than once but under ten times. This chain links TRBV7-9 with TRBJ2-5; D is perhaps TRBD1 (5 bases). This CDR3 comprises 14 residues. V was shortened by 1 base and J by 6 bases, with 12 bases between the two germline ends. Germline CDR1 SEHNR, CDR2 FQNEAQ (reference sequence). CDR3 sequence (DNA): TGTGCCAGCAGCTTAGAACAGGATGCGAAGACCCAGTACTTC. The encoded protein is CASSLEQDAKTQYF. Full variable domain (remainder filled in from reference TRBV7-9 and TRBJ2-5): DTGVSQNPRHKITKRGQNVTFRCDPISEHNRLYWYRQTLGQGPEFLTYFQNEAQLEKSRLLSDRFSAERPKGSFSTLEIQRTEQGDSAMYLCASSLEQDAKTQYFGPGTRLLVL.

The genes are TRBV7-9 and TRBJ2-5; TRBD1 matches at 7 bases. Looked up from germline, CDR1 is SEHNR and CDR2 is FQNEAQ (reference sequence). V was clipped by 3 bases and J by 11 bases; unmatched bases: 9. The CDR3 is 13 amino acids. DNA of the CDR3: TGTGCCAGCAGCTTGGGACAGTTCGGGGAGCAGTACTTC. Translation: CASSLGQFGEQYF.

The chain is built from TRBV30 and TRBJ2-2; D remains unclear. V lost 0 bases to trimming and J lost 6 bases, with 8 bases between them. The CDR3 extends over 13 amino acids. CDR1 and CDR2 from the germline V gene are GTSNPN and SVGIG (reference sequence). CDR3 loop: CAWSVSGAGELFF. DNA of the CDR3: TGTGCCTGGAGTGTTTCTGGAGCCGGGGAGCTGTTTTTT.

V is TRBV6-2 or TRBV6-3 and J is TRBJ2-5; 11 bases align to TRBD2. The assigned J gene may be wrong: the sequence end matches TRBJ2-7 better. Germline CDR1 is MNHEY and CDR2 is SVGEGT. This CDR3 region has 18 residues. As DNA, the CDR3 is TGTGCCAGCACCCTAACAATGAAGACTAGCGGGACGCCCCTCGAGCAGTACTTC. This codes for CASTLTMKTSGTPLEQYF.

The rearrangement uses TRBV20-1 and TRBJ2-5; D is undetermined. The J call may be faulty, since TRBJ2-7 better matches the DNA end. CDR1 and CDR2 from the germline V gene are DFQATT and SNEGSKA (reference sequence). The CDR3 is made up of 12 amino acids. CDR3 nucleotides: TGCAGTGCTGCCCTGGTTGGGTACGAGCAGTACTTC. Encoded protein: CSAALVGYEQYF.

The rearrangement links TRBV12-3 or TRBV12-4 to TRBJ2-3, with D possibly TRBD1 on 6 matching bases. The CDR3 is made up of 16 amino acids. The ends were cut back, 4 bases at V and 7 bases at J, with 21 bases in the middle. The CDR3 is CASSYAGTRGSYTQYF. The CDR3 DNA is TGTGCCAGCAGTTATGCCGGGACAAGGGGGTCGTATACGCAGTATTTT.